This T cell receptor (beta chain) stems from a study of blood T cell repertoires in COVID-19. On the study more broadly: Donors in the United States, Italy and Spain gave samples during acute or convalescent COVID-19. Sample material is recorded as cDNA or gDNA derived from T cells, B-cell-depleted T cells, or PBMCs.

CDR3 length: 12 amino acids. CDR1 and CDR2 (germline): SQVTM, ANQGSEA. Trimming cost V 7 bases and J 11 bases, with 18 bases left between them. Original data processing: Reference gene primer amplification gave estimated nucleated cell counts. Libraries were prepared by immunoSEQ multiplex PCR; TCRdb keeps only in-frame clonotypes and omits some of them. The V and J calls and clone size are taken from that table; D and trimming were inferred from the DNA. The sample lists about 410,000 clones; 75% to 90% were seen once. This sequence joins TRBV29-1 and TRBJ2-1; D perhaps matches TRBD1 (6 bases). This clonotype was obtained from a woman in her 30s with active or convalescent COVID-19. The specimen sequenced was peripheral blood. The CDR3 coding sequence is TGCAGCGCCGCAACACAGGGATTGAAGCAGTTCTTC. Amino acid sequence: CSAATQGLKQFF.